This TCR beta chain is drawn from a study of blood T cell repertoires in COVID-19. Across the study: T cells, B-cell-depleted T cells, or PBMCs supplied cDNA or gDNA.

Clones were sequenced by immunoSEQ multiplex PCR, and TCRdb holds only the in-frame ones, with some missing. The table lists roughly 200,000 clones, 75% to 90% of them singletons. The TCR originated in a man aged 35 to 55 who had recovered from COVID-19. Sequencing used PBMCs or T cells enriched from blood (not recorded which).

The CDR3 protein is CASSPYRSLGPNSPLHF. The CDR3 DNA reads TGTGCCAGCAGCCCATACAGGTCTCTCGGCCCTAATTCACCCCTCCACTTT. The V call is TRBV27, the J call TRBJ1-6; D perhaps matches TRBD1 (5 bases). Germline CDR1 and CDR2: MNHEY and SMNVEV (reference sequence). The germline V and J ends were trimmed by 6 bases and 6 bases, with 21 bases remaining between them. The CDR3 is made up of 17 amino acids.